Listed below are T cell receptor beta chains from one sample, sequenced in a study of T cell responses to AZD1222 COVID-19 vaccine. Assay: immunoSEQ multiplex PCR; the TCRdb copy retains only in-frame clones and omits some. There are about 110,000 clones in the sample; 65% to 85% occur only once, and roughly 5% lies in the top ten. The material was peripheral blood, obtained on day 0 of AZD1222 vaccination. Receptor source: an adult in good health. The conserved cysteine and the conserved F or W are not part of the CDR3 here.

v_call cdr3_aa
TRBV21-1 ASASPILSGRAPEQY
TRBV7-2 ASSLAQRTGRFTGELF
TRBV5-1 ASSRTGTSYDEQF
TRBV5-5 ASSLAGLAGANTGELF
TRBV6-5 ASSYSKGQINEKLF
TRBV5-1 ASSPQTRPNTEAF
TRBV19 ASSVRGQPQH
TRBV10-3 AISDQGWGTDTQY
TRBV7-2 ASSGGTRRYEQY
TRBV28 ASRKNTEAF
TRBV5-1 ASSFSDATNEKLF
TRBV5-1 ASSLVGETQY
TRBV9 ASSTQGGNTGELF
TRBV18 ASSPPGRAGSPLH
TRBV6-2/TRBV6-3 ASSYSGLAGVAKNIQY
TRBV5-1 ASSLVPGSTDTQY
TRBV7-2 ASSSDRGSGIGH
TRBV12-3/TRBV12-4 ASSSGSYGYT
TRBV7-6 ASSLTRDEKLF
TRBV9 ASSPRTGGMNTEAF
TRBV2 ASSAPPYGYT
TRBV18 ASSPGQGDQPQH
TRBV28 ASRDSNTEAF
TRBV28 ASRTYPYEQY
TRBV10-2 ASSELPRDDEQF